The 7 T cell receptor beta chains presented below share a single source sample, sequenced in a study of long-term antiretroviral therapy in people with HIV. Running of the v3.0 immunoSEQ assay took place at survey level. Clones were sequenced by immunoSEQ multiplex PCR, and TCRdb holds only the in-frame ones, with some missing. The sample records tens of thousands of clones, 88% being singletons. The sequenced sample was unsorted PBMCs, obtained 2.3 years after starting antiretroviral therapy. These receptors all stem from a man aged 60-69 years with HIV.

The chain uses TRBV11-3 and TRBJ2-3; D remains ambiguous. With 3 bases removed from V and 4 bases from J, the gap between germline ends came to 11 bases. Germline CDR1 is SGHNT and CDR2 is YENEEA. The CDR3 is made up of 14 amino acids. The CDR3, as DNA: TGTGCCAGCAGCTTTGGGTCCTCCGCAGATACGCAGTATTTT. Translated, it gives CASSFGSSADTQYF.

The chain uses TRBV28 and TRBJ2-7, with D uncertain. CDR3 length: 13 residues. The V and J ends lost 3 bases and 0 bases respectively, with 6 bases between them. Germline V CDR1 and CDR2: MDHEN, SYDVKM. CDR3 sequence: CASSFLNSYEQYF. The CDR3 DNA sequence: TGTGCCAGCAGTTTCCTCAACTCCTACGAGCAGTACTTC.

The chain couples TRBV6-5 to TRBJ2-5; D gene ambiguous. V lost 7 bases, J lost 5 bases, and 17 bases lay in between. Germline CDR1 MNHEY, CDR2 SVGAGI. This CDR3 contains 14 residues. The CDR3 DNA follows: TGTGCCAGCAAACAAGGTTCTTTTACGGAGACCCAGTACTTC. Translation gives CASKQGSFTETQYF.

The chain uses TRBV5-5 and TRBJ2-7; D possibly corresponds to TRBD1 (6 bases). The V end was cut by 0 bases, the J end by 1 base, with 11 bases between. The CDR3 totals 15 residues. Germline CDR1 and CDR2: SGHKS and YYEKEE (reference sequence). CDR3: CASSLAPGTSYEQYF. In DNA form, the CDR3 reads TGTGCCAGCAGCTTGGCGCCCGGGACATCCTACGAGCAGTACTTC. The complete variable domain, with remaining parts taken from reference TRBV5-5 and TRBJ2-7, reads DAGVTQSPTHLIKTRGQQVTLRCSPISGHKSVSWYQQVLGQGPQFIFQYYEKEERGRGNFPDRFSARQFPNYSSELNVNALLLGDSALYLCASSLAPGTSYEQYFGPGTRLTVT.

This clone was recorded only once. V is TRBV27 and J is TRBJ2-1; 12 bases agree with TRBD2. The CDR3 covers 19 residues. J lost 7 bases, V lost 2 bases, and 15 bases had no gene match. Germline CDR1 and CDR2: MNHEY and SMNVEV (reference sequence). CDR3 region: CASSLRASGGAGIRNEQFF. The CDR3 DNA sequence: TGTGCCAGCAGTTTAAGAGCTAGCGGGGGGGCCGGGATCAGGAATGAGCAGTTCTTC.

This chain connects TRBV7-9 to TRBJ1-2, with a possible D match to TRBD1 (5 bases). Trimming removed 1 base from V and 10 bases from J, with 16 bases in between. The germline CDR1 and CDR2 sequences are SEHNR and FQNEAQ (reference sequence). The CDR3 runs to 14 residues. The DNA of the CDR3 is TGTGCCAGCAGCTTAGTAGGGGACGTCGGCGTCTACACCTTC. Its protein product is CASSLVGDVGVYTF.

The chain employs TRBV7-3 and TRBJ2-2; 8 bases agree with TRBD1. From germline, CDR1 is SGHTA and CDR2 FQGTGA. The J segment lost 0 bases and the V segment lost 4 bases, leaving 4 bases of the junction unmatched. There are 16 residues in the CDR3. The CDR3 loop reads CASSSSGGSNTGELFF. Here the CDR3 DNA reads TGTGCCAGCAGCTCCTCAGGGGGCTCGAACACCGGGGAGCTGTTTTTT.